These T cell receptor beta chains were read from a single sample in a study of beta chain features in type 1 diabetes. The assay was immunoSEQ multiplex PCR, and TCRdb's table has in-frame clones only and misses some. The sample includes about 220,000 clones, about 11% of them seen just once. The specimen sequenced was central memory CD4+ T cells from blood. Receptor source: a young man in good health. CDR3s leave out the opening cysteine and the closing phenylalanine or tryptophan.

j_call,v_call,cdr3_length,cdr3_aa
TRBJ2-3,TRBV9,13,ASTPGTGPTDTQY
TRBJ2-3,TRBV5-1,14,ASSSGLAGDTDTQY
TRBJ2-4,TRBV30,11,AWRLTGGNIQY
TRBJ1-4,TRBV7-2,14,ASSFGQVQYGEKLF
TRBJ2-5,TRBV29-1,12,SGTSGRDQETQY
TRBJ2-3,TRBV5-1,13,ASSLIPSQADTQY
TRBJ2-1,TRBV7-9,14,ASSHDGDRAYNEQF
TRBJ2-7,TRBV30,11,AWSVLGYHEQY
TRBJ2-7,TRBV2,11,ASKSPGGYEQY
TRBJ1-1,TRBV25-1,9,ASRWNTEAF
TRBJ1-5,TRBV30,12,AWSVSATNQPQH
TRBJ2-5,TRBV28,12,ASRPLAGGPGRD
TRBJ2-1,TRBV6-5,11,ASSSLRDNRQF
TRBJ1-1,TRBV18,12,ASSPGQMNTEAF
TRBJ2-7,TRBV9,15,ASSVTPGQGTSYEQY
TRBJ1-5,TRBV4-1,11,ASSQGVNQPQH
TRBJ1-4,TRBV10-3,12,AISSTGLGEKLF
TRBJ2-2,TRBV9,9,ASRRTGELF
TRBJ2-3,TRBV29-1,11,SVTTSRGDTQY
TRBJ2-3,TRBV7-7,11,ASSFQVSDTQY
TRBJ2-5,TRBV15,14,ATSRAPLDRQETQY
TRBJ2-4,TRBV4-1,13,ASSQDRGVGNIQY